Shown below are 9 T cell receptor beta chains from a single sample sequenced in a study of T cells after posttransplantation cyclophosphamide. This table comes from immunoSEQ multiplex PCR, and its TCRdb copy is limited to in-frame clones, with some not included. Altogether fewer than 35,000 clones were found in the sample, and no singletons occur. Sequenced input: PBMCs. The receptors shown here come from a woman aged 60 to 75 in good health, CMV-negative, and a related stem cell transplant donor.

This clone showed up many times. The J gene is TRBJ2-3, the V gene TRBV6-2 or TRBV6-3; D is unresolved. CDR1 and CDR2 (germline): MNHEY, SVGEGT. The CDR3 length is 12 residues. V lost 5 bases and J lost 2, with 5 bases in between. This chain's CDR3 is CASSQFTDTQYF. The CDR3 bases are TGTGCCAGCAGTCAGTTCACAGATACGCAGTATTTT.

This clone came up many times. The chain is built from TRBV7-2 and TRBJ2-1; the D gene is possibly TRBD2 (5 bases). Germline V gene data show CDR1 as SGHTA and CDR2 as FQGNSA. V lost 5 bases to trimming and J lost 9 bases, with 11 bases between them. This CDR3 contains 12 residues. The CDR3 here is CASSPDRGEQFF. The CDR3 DNA reads TGTGCCAGCAGCCCAGACCGGGGTGAGCAGTTCTTC.

This clone was counted many times. This chain uses TRBV7-8 with TRBJ2-2; a weak D match, TRBD1 (6 bases). CDR3 size: 11 residues. Looked up from germline, CDR1 is SGHVS and CDR2 is FQNEAQ. V shed 5 bases and J shed 13 bases, with 11 bases lying between them. As DNA, the CDR3 is TGTGCCAGCAGCCTCGGACAGCTGCTGTTTTTT. Translation gives CASSLGQLLFF.

This clone was picked up many times. The chain employs TRBV19 and TRBJ1-2, with D possibly TRBD1 on 5 matching bases. Germline CDR1 and CDR2: LNHDA and SQIVND (reference sequence). This CDR3 has 14 amino acids. Trimming removed 5 bases from V and 3 bases from J, with 13 bases in between. CDR3 sequence reads: CASSSPWGDYGYTF. Written as DNA, the CDR3 is TGTGCCAGTAGTTCCCCGTGGGGGGACTATGGCTACACCTTC.

Ten or more counts support this clone. This chain connects TRBV18 to TRBJ2-1; 15 nucleotides align to TRBD2. Germline V CDR1 and CDR2: KGHSH, LQKENI. J gave up 7 bases and V 3 bases, and 4 bases lay outside the gene matches. The CDR3 is made up of 16 amino acids. The chain's CDR3 is CASSPPGTSGGNEQFF. The CDR3 region has the DNA TGTGCCAGCTCACCGCCTGGGACTAGCGGGGGGAATGAGCAGTTCTTC.

The chain has TRBV5-4 and TRBJ1-2, with a possible D match to TRBD1 (5 bases). V dropped 7 bases and J dropped 7 bases, with 29 bases sitting between them. The CDR3 contains 17 residues. Germline values: CDR1 SGHNT, CDR2 YYREEE (reference sequence). Written as DNA, the CDR3 is TGTGCCAGCCTGCAAACAGGTTCTGGTTCTGCGTCGGGTGGCTACACCTTC. Its translation is CASLQTGSGSASGGYTF.

This clone was detected ten times or more. V is TRBV9 and J is TRBJ2-5; 9 bases map to TRBD1. Germline loops: CDR1 SGDLS, CDR2 YYNGEE. The CDR3 is made up of 14 amino acids. Trimming at V came to 4 bases and at J to 3 bases, leaving 4 bases not matched to a gene. In nucleotides, the CDR3 is TGTGCCAGCAGCATCGGACAGGGGAAAGAGACCCAGTACTTC. Protein: CASSIGQGKETQYF. The variable domain in full, with the rest retrieved from reference TRBV9 and TRBJ2-5, is DSGVTQTPKHLITATGQRVTLRCSPRSGDLSVYWYQQSLDQGLQFLIQYYNGEERAKGNILERFSAQQFPDLHSELNLSSLELGDSALYFCASSIGQGKETQYFGPGTRLLVL.

This clone showed up many times. The genes are TRBV28 and TRBJ1-5; D may be TRBD1 (5 bases). Germline V CDR1 and CDR2: MDHEN, SYDVKM. This CDR3 has 16 residues. V was shortened by 3 bases and J by 2 bases, with 14 bases between the two germline ends. The CDR3: CASSFQGFRGNQPQHF. DNA for the CDR3: TGTGCCAGCAGTTTCCAGGGATTTCGGGGCAATCAGCCCCAGCATTTT.

In its sample, this clone was seen a few times. This chain connects TRBV7-2 to TRBJ2-5, with D unclear. V was shortened by 5 bases and J by 5 bases, with 15 bases between the two germline ends. The CDR3 is made up of 14 amino acids. Germline CDR1 reads SGHTA; CDR2 reads FQGNSA. The CDR3, as DNA: TGTGCCAGCAGCAAACGCTGGCTCGGGGAGACCCAGTACTTC. Its translation: CASSKRWLGETQYF.